One sample yielded the 10 T cell receptor beta chains listed below, sequenced in a study of PD-1 blockade in classical Hodgkin lymphoma. Sequencing used immunoSEQ multiplex PCR; TCRdb keeps in-frame clones, though not all of them. The table records about 27,000 clones, over 55% of them present only once. Time point defined: cycle 4 day 1 (C4D1), after 6 weeks of nivolumab. Each of the patients experienced relapse following autologous stem cell transplantation, and their brentuximab vedotin exposure differed. This specimen was peripheral blood mononuclear cells (PBMCs), taken before the fourth cycle of nivolumab. The receptors stem from a human donor with classical Hodgkin lymphoma.

V gene TRBV19 combines with J gene TRBJ2-7, with D possibly called TRBD1 or TRBD2 (5 bases each). V lost 5 bases and J 6 bases, leaving 14 bases between the germline ends. Looked up from germline, CDR1 is LNHDA and CDR2 is SQIVND (reference sequence). This CDR3 spans 13 amino acids. The chain's CDR3 is CASSPIQGTEQYF. For the CDR3, the DNA is TGTGCCAGTAGTCCGATCCAAGGGACCGAGCAGTACTTC.

This rearrangement joins TRBV7-2 to TRBJ1-3, with a tentative D call TRBD1 (5 bases). The V end was cut by 5 bases, the J end by 0 bases, with 11 bases between. The CDR3 has 15 residues. The V gene's germline CDR1 is SGHTA and CDR2 FQGNSA. CDR3 loop: CASSLQAVSGNTIYF. In DNA, the CDR3 is TGTGCCAGCAGCCTACAGGCGGTCTCTGGAAACACCATATATTTT.

This chain joins TRBV6-5 and TRBJ1-4; no clear D gene. Deletions cut 0 bases from V and 0 bases from J, with 8 bases between. There are 16 residues in the CDR3. CDR1 and CDR2 from the germline V gene are MNHEY and SVGAGI. This chain's CDR3 is CASSYSIGTTNEKLFF. CDR3 nucleotides: TGTGCCAGCAGTTACTCGATCGGAACAACTAATGAAAAACTGTTTTTT.

The V and J genes are TRBV30 and TRBJ1-5; no clear D gene. The CDR3 runs to 12 residues. In germline, CDR1 is GTSNPN, CDR2 SVGIG (reference sequence). V was shortened by 3 bases and J by 7 bases, with 10 bases between the two germline ends. Written as DNA, the CDR3 is TGTGCCTGGAGCCCCTCATACCAGCCCCAGCATTTT. It specifies CAWSPSYQPQHF.

V gene TRBV7-3 combines with J gene TRBJ2-7; D is uncertain. The germline CDR1 and CDR2 sequences are SGHTA and FQGTGA. V lost 0 bases and J lost 0, with 6 bases in between. The CDR3 contains 14 residues. In DNA form, the CDR3 reads TGTGCCAGCAGCTTAACGGTGAGCTCCTACGAGCAGTACTTC. Translated: CASSLTVSSYEQYF.

This clone has more than one count but fewer than ten. The chain links TRBV30 to TRBJ1-2, with TRBD1 matching over 7 bases. The ends lost 0 bases at V and 6 bases at J; junction bases unmatched: 10. This CDR3 spans 15 amino acids. CDR1 and CDR2 (germline): GTSNPN, SVGIG (reference sequence). Written as DNA, the CDR3 is TGTGCCTGGAGTGTACCAGAGGGCAGGGGGAATGGCTACACCTTC. It yields the protein CAWSVPEGRGNGYTF.

This clone is labeled medium-sized. The chain employs TRBV27 and TRBJ1-5; the D is unclear. Germline V lookup: CDR1 MNHEY, CDR2 SMNVEV (reference sequence). Trimming took 0 bases from V and 2 from J, leaving 11 bases between them. The CDR3 sequence is 16 residues long. The CDR3 DNA reads as TGTGCCAGCAGTTTATCAGGACCGAAGGGCAATCAGCCCCAGCATTTT. It specifies CASSLSGPKGNQPQHF.

There are a few counts of this clone. The V gene is TRBV4-3, the J gene TRBJ2-7; D unresolved. Trimming removed 4 bases at V and 5 bases at J, with 12 bases between. CDR3 length: 13 amino acids. Germline CDR1 reads LGHNA; CDR2 reads YSLEER. CDR3 coding DNA: TGCGCCAGCAGCCCCCAGCCCGGAGACGAGCAGTACTTC. Translation gives CASSPQPGDEQYF.

Comments on this clone: Mismatch with germline at one junction end may stem from a read error. This chain connects TRBV5-1 to TRBJ2-7; no clear D. The CDR3 has 12 residues. Germline values: CDR1 SGHRS, CDR2 YFSETQ. The CDR3 bases are TGTGCCAGCAGCTCGAGCTCCTACGAGCAGTACTTC. This codes for CASSSSSYEQYF.

V and J are TRBV6-1 and TRBJ2-1; TRBD2 might be the D (6 bases). V lost 6 bases, J lost 4 bases, and 13 bases lay in between. This CDR3 comprises 14 residues. Germline V gene lookup returns CDR1 MNHNS and CDR2 SASEGT. Written as DNA, the CDR3 is TGTGCCAGCAGCCGACTTAGCGGTTACAATGAGCAGTTCTTC. Its protein product is CASSRLSGYNEQFF.